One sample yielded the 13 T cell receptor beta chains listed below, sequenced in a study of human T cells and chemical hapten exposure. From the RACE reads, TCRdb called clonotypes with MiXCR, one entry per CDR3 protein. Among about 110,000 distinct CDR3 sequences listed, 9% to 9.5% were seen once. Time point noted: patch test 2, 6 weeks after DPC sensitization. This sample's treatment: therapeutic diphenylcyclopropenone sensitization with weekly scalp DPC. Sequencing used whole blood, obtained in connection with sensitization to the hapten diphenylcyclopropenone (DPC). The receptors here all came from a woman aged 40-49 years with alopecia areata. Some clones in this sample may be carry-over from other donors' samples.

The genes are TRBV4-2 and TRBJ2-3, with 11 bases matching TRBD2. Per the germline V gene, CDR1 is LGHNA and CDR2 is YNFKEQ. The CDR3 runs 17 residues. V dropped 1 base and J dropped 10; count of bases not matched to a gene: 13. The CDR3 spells CASSQVGLAGGPDAQYF. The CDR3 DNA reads TGTGCCAGCAGCCAAGTTGGGCTAGCGGGGGGTCCGGACGCGCAGTATTTT.

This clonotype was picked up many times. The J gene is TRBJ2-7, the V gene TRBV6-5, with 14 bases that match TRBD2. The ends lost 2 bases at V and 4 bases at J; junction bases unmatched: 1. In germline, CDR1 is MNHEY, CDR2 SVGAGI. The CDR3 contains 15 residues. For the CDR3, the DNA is TGTGCCAGCAGTTACGGGACTAGCGGGGGATACGAGCAGTACTTC. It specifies CASSYGTSGGYEQYF.

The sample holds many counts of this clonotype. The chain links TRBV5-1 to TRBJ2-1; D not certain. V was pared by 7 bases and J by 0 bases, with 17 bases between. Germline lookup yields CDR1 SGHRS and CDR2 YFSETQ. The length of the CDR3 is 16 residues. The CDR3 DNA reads TGCGCCAGCCAAAATTCAGTATCCAGCTCCTACAATGAGCAGTTCTTC. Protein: CASQNSVSSSYNEQFF.

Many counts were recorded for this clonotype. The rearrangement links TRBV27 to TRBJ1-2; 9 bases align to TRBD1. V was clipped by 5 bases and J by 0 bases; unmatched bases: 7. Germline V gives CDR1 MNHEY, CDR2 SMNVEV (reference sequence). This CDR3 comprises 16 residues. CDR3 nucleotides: TGTGCCAGCAGTCGAGGACAGGGGTGGACTAACTATGGCTACACCTTC. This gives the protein CASSRGQGWTNYGYTF.

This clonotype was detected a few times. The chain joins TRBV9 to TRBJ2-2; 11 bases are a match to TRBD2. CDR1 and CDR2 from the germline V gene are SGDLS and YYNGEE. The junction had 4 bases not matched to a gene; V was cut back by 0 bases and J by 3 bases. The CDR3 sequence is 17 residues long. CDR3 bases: TGTGCCAGCAGCGTAGAAGGGACTAGCGGATACACCGGGGAGCTGTTTTTT. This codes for CASSVEGTSGYTGELFF. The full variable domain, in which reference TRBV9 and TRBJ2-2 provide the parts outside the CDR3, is DSGVTQTPKHLITATGQRVTLRCSPRSGDLSVYWYQQSLDQGLQFLIQYYNGEERAKGNILERFSAQQFPDLHSELNLSSLELGDSALYFCASSVEGTSGYTGELFFGEGSRLTVL.

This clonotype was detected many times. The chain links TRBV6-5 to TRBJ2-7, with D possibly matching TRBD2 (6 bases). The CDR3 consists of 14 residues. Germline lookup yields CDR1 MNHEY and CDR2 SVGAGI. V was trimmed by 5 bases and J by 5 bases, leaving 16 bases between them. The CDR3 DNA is TGTGCCAGCAGTCAGGGACTTTCGAACCACGAGCAGTACTTC. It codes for CASSQGLSNHEQYF.

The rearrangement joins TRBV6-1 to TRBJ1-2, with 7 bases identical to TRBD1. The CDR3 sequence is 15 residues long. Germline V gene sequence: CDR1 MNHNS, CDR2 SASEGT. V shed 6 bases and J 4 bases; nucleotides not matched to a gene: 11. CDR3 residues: CASSEGDRVLYGYTF. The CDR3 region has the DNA TGTGCCAGCAGCGAGGGAGACAGGGTTCTCTATGGCTACACCTTC.

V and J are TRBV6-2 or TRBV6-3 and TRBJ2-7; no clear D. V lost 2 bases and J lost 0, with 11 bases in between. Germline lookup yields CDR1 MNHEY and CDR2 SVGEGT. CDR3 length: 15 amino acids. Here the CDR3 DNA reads TGTGCCAGCAGTTACGGAACGTCTAGCTCCTACGAGCAGTACTTC. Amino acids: CASSYGTSSSYEQYF.

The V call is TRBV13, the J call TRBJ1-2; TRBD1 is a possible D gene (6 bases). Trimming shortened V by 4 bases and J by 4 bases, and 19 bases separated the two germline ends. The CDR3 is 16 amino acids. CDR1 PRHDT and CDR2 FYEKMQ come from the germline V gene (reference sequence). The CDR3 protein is CASSSTTGRVGYGYTF. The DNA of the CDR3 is TGTGCCAGCAGCTCAACTACAGGGAGAGTAGGCTATGGCTACACCTTC.

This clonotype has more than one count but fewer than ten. The CDR3 sequence is CASSSSGTGQPQHF. The CDR3, as DNA: TGTGCCAGCAGCTCGTCCGGGACAGGTCAGCCCCAGCATTTT. The chain employs TRBV7-9 and TRBJ1-5; 8 bases are a match to TRBD1. In germline, CDR1 is SEHNR, CDR2 FQNEAQ (reference sequence). The length of the CDR3 is 14 residues. Losses at the gene ends were 4 bases for V and 6 bases for J; bases not matched to a gene: 5.

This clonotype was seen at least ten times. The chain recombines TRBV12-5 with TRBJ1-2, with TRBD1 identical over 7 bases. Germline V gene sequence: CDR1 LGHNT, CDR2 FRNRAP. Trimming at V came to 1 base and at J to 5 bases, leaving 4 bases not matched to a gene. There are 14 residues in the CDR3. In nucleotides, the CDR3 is TGTGCTAGTGGTTTGGGAGGGACAGAGTATGGCTACACCTTC. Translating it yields CASGLGGTEYGYTF.

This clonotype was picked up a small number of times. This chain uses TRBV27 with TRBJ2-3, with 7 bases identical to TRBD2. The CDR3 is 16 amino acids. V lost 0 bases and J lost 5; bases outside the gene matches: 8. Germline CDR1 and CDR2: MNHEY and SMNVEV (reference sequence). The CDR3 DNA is TGTGCCAGCAGTTTATCGGCCAGCGGGGTGAAAGATACGCAGTATTTT. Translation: CASSLSASGVKDTQYF.

The CDR3 DNA follows: TGTGCCAGCAGCCTCGGACAGGGCAGACGGAACGAGCAGTACTTC. It is translated as CASSLGQGRRNEQYF. This chain connects TRBV6-1 to TRBJ2-7, with 8 bases aligning to TRBD1. V was clipped by 6 bases and J by 5 bases; unmatched bases: 12. This CDR3 contains 15 residues. The germline V gene has CDR1 MNHNS and CDR2 SASEGT.